These 28 T cell receptor beta chains share one sample of origin, sequenced in a study of T cell clonotyping in hematopoietic cell transplantation (dated by TCRdb to about 2021). Library preparation used the immunoSEQ multiplex PCR assay. TCRdb limited this immuneACCESS table to in-frame rearrangements with V and J called. A share of clones is missing; checked studies link under half to unresolved V genes, and the rest is unexplained. The sample includes 9,000 to 15,000 clones, with around 49% observed a single time. The ten top clones hold roughly 11% of the sample. Source material: peripheral blood mononuclear cells. The receptors derive from a man in his fifties in good health. Some clones in this sample may be carry-over from other donors' samples.

This clone was seen a handful of times. The genes are TRBV9 and TRBJ2-5, with D tentatively TRBD2 (5 bases). Trimming shortened V by 4 bases and J by 4 bases, and 11 bases separated the two germline ends. Germline V CDR1 and CDR2: SGDLS, YYNGEE. The CDR3 covers 13 residues. Here the CDR3 DNA reads TGTGCCAGCAGCCTTCCTAGCTCAGAGACCCAGTACTTC. This translates into CASSLPSSETQYF.

J is TRBJ1-3 and V is TRBV10-3, with a weak D call TRBD1 (6 bases). Germline values: CDR1 ENHRY, CDR2 SYGVKD. The V gene lost 10 bases and the J gene lost 3 bases, with 13 bases spanning the gap. This CDR3 region has 13 residues. The CDR3 loop is CATQGSDGNTIYF. The CDR3 coding sequence is TGTGCCACCCAGGGGTCCGATGGAAACACCATATATTTT.

V is TRBV6-1 and J is TRBJ2-7; D remains ambiguous. V lost 4 bases to trimming and J lost 2 bases, with 12 bases between them. Germline CDR1 is MNHNS and CDR2 is SASEGT. The CDR3 covers 14 residues. The CDR3 DNA is TGTGCCAGCAGTGTCTTGGGCAGCGCCTACGAGCAGTACTTC. It encodes CASSVLGSAYEQYF.

This clone was found a few times. V is TRBV19 and J is TRBJ1-2; D unclear. V shed 7 bases and J shed 5 bases, with 14 bases lying between them. CDR1 is LNHDA and CDR2 is SQIVND in the germline V gene (reference sequence). This CDR3 is built from 13 residues. Here the CDR3 DNA reads TGTGCCAGTACCCCCCATCCACGTTATGGCTACACCTTC. This encodes CASTPHPRYGYTF.

The V call is TRBV29-1, the J call TRBJ2-1; D uncertain. The CDR3 runs to 15 residues. V gave up 0 bases and J gave up 0 bases, with 9 bases separating them. Germline CDR1 SQVTM, CDR2 ANQGSEA. As DNA, the CDR3 is TGCAGCGTTGAAGACCGCCTTACCTCCTACAATGAGCAGTTCTTC. This translates into CSVEDRLTSYNEQFF.

V is TRBV4-1 and J is TRBJ2-7; a possible D gene is TRBD2 (5 bases). CDR1 and CDR2 (germline): MGHRA, YSYEKL. CDR3 size: 16 residues. V was shortened by 1 base and J by 6 bases, with 19 bases between the two germline ends. As DNA, the CDR3 is TGCGCCAGCAGCCAAGCAGCGAGCGAGAGGGAATCCGAGCAGTACTTC. Translation gives CASSQAASERESEQYF.

The rearrangement links TRBV5-4 to TRBJ2-2; D uncertain. V shed 2 bases and J shed 7 bases, with 9 bases lying between them. CDR3 length equals 13 residues. Germline CDR1 reads SGHNT; CDR2 reads YYREEE (reference sequence). This CDR3 is CASSLHQVGELFF. In DNA form, the CDR3 reads TGTGCCAGCAGCTTACACCAGGTCGGGGAGCTGTTTTTT.

The chain uses TRBV5-6 and TRBJ2-1; 7 bases fit TRBD1. J was trimmed by 8 bases and V by 5 bases; bases with no gene match: 22. This CDR3 is built from 18 residues. The germline CDR1 and CDR2 sequences are SGHDT and YYEEEE. CDR3 sequence (DNA): TGTGCCAGCAGTCATGGATATTTGGGGACAGCTCCCTTGGATGAGCAGTTCTTC. Amino acids: CASSHGYLGTAPLDEQFF.

V is TRBV30 and J is TRBJ1-4; D unclear. The CDR3 totals 11 residues. The germline gives CDR1 GTSNPN, CDR2 SVGIG (reference sequence). CDR3 in amino acids: CAERFNEKLFF. The CDR3 nucleotides are TGTGCTGAAAGGTTTAATGAAAAACTGTTTTTT.

V and J are TRBV7-6 and TRBJ2-5; 10 nucleotides line up with TRBD2. Germline-derived CDR1 and CDR2 are SGHVS and FNYEAQ. The CDR3 consists of 15 residues. J gave up 1 base and V 1 base, and 0 bases lay outside the gene matches. CDR3 in amino acids: CASSLGTSGQETQYF. The CDR3 nucleotides are TGTGCCAGCAGCTTAGGGACTAGCGGCCAAGAGACCCAGTACTTC.

The chain is built from TRBV30 and TRBJ2-1; D tentatively fits TRBD1 or TRBD2 (6 bases each). The germline CDR1 and CDR2 sequences are GTSNPN and SVGIG (reference sequence). The CDR3 extends over 12 amino acids. Trimming took off 0 bases at V and 8 bases at J, with 8 bases between the two ends. The CDR3 loop reads CAWSVRGHEQFF. CDR3 nucleotide sequence: TGTGCCTGGAGTGTACGGGGGCATGAGCAGTTCTTC.

In this sample, this clone turned up once. The chain couples TRBV11-2 to TRBJ2-2, with unresolved D. This CDR3 region has 13 residues. Germline assignment: CDR1 SGHAT and CDR2 FQNNGV. V lost 1 base to trimming and J lost 6 bases, with 6 bases between them. The DNA for the CDR3 is TGTGCCAGCAGCTTAGTAAGAGCCGGGGAGCTGTTTTTT. Protein sequence: CASSLVRAGELFF.

This clone is judged medium-sized. This chain joins TRBV7-9 and TRBJ1-5; the match to TRBD1 covers 7 bases. The CDR3 is made up of 16 amino acids. V gave up 0 bases and J gave up 3 bases; unmatched junction bases: 5. CDR1 and CDR2 (germline): SEHNR, FQNEAQ (reference sequence). CDR3 region: CASSLAGQSLNQPQHF. DNA of the CDR3: TGTGCCAGCAGCTTAGCGGGACAGTCACTCAATCAGCCCCAGCATTTT.

This rearrangement joins TRBV6-5 to TRBJ1-2; no reliable D call. The V gene's germline CDR1 is MNHEY and CDR2 SVGAGI. The germline V and J ends were trimmed by 5 bases and 8 bases, with 18 bases remaining between them. The CDR3 is made up of 14 amino acids. The chain's CDR3 is CASSPQWGVDGYTF. Written as DNA, the CDR3 is TGTGCCAGCAGTCCCCAGTGGGGAGTGGACGGCTACACCTTC.

The chain employs TRBV25-1 and TRBJ1-2; D unresolved. From germline, CDR1 is MGHDK and CDR2 SYGVNS. The V and J ends lost 1 base and 8 bases respectively, with 14 bases between them. The CDR3 consists of 14 residues. The CDR3 region has the DNA TGTGCCAGCAGTGAATCCCGATTGGGTGGGGGCTACACCTTC. Its protein product is CASSESRLGGGYTF.

On this clone: At one boundary the junction diverges from the germline segment, which might be a read error. The chain joins TRBV29-1 to TRBJ1-2; possible D gene TRBD1, 5 bases. The CDR3 contains 13 residues. CDR1 and CDR2 from the germline V gene are SQVTM and ANQGSEA. The CDR3 region is CIVWGGINYGYTF. The CDR3 region has the DNA TGCATCGTTTGGGGGGGGATTAACTATGGCTACACCTTC.

This clone was counted once. V is TRBV30 and J is TRBJ1-5, with TRBD1 matching over 8 bases. Germline loops: CDR1 GTSNPN, CDR2 SVGIG (reference sequence). This CDR3 has 14 residues. The junction had 5 bases not matched to a gene; V was cut back by 2 bases and J by 5 bases. DNA for the CDR3: TGTGCCTGGAGTAGCGGACAGGGAGATCAGCCCCAGCATTTT. The encoded protein is CAWSSGQGDQPQHF.

This clone was counted between two and nine times. The genes are TRBV29-1 and TRBJ2-7; D gene ambiguous. Germline-derived CDR1 and CDR2 are SQVTM and ANQGSEA. This CDR3 spans 12 amino acids. Trimming left V 4 bases short and J 2 bases short, with 9 bases between. The CDR3 is CSVGSRAYEQYF. Here the CDR3 DNA reads TGCAGCGTTGGATCAAGGGCCTACGAGCAGTACTTC.

The V gene is TRBV28, the J gene TRBJ1-1; no clear D. CDR3 size: 14 residues. Trimming left V 5 bases short and J 1 base short, with 11 bases between. From germline, CDR1 is MDHEN and CDR2 SYDVKM. The CDR3 here is CASSTLLGNTEAFF. CDR3 bases: TGTGCCAGCAGTACCCTCCTAGGGAACACTGAAGCTTTCTTT. Full variable domain (remainder filled in from reference TRBV28 and TRBJ1-1): DVKVTQSSRYLVKRTGEKVFLECVQDMDHENMFWYRQDPGLGLRLIYFSYDVKMKEKGDIPEGYSVSREKKERFSLILESASTNQTSMYLCASSTLLGNTEAFFGQGTRLTVV.

The gene calls are TRBV2 and TRBJ1-5; 7 nucleotides agree with TRBD1. This CDR3 contains 13 residues. J lost 3 bases, V lost 7 bases, and 3 bases had no gene match. CDR1 and CDR2 (germline): SNHLY, FYNNEI. The chain's CDR3 is CASMDRPNQPQHF. In nucleotides, the CDR3 is TGTGCCAGCATGGACAGGCCCAATCAGCCCCAGCATTTT.

This rearrangement joins TRBV5-1 to TRBJ2-6; D is unclear. The CDR3 sequence is 15 residues long. CDR1 is SGHRS, CDR2 YFSETQ, per germline. Trimming cost V 4 bases and J 0 bases, with 8 bases left between them. The CDR3 region has the DNA TGCGCCAGCAGCATTCAGCCCTCTGGGGCCAACGTCCTGACTTTC. This sequence encodes CASSIQPSGANVLTF.

The chain is built from TRBV28 and TRBJ1-3; possibly TRBD1 for D (6 bases). Germline CDR1 and CDR2: MDHEN and SYDVKM. The CDR3 spans 16 residues. V lost 4 bases and J lost 0, with 13 bases in between. DNA of the CDR3: TGTGCCAGCAGTTCCTGGGGGGGACACTCTGGAAACACCATATATTTT. This sequence encodes CASSSWGGHSGNTIYF.

This sequence joins TRBV7-8 and TRBJ1-1, with D possibly TRBD1 on 6 matching bases. The CDR3 length is 14 residues. Germline values: CDR1 SGHVS, CDR2 FQNEAQ. With 3 bases removed from V and 2 bases from J, the gap between germline ends came to 10 bases. CDR3 sequence (DNA): TGTGCCAGCAGCTTCAGGACAGACAACACTGAAGCTTTCTTT. Protein product: CASSFRTDNTEAFF.

The chain combines TRBV30 with TRBJ2-2; D is undetermined. The germline CDR1 and CDR2 sequences are GTSNPN and SVGIG (reference sequence). The V gene lost 3 bases and the J gene lost 1 base, with 3 bases spanning the gap. The CDR3 covers 12 residues. CDR3 loop: CAWRWNTGELFF. CDR3 nucleotide sequence: TGTGCCTGGAGATGGAACACCGGGGAGCTGTTTTTT.

This clone is medium-sized (0.01 to 0.1%). The CDR3 DNA reads as TGTGCCAGCAGCTTGTGGGGGGAGAATGGCTACACCTTC. It codes for CASSLWGENGYTF. This rearrangement joins TRBV5-6 to TRBJ1-2; perhaps TRBD1 as D (5 bases). The CDR3 runs 13 residues. Germline CDR1 and CDR2: SGHDT and YYEEEE. The V end was cut by 1 base, the J end by 6 bases, with 10 bases between.

J is TRBJ1-3 and V is TRBV27; D call uncertain. V lost 4 bases and J 4 bases, leaving 20 bases between the germline ends. The CDR3 is made up of 17 amino acids. Germline V lookup: CDR1 MNHEY, CDR2 SMNVEV (reference sequence). Written as DNA, the CDR3 is TGTGCCAGCAGTTACTTACCACTCTTGGGCGAAGGAAACACCATATATTTT. It specifies CASSYLPLLGEGNTIYF.

The chain links TRBV7-9 to TRBJ2-7; D possibly corresponds to TRBD1 (5 bases). Per germline, CDR1 SEHNR and CDR2 FQNEAQ (reference sequence). This CDR3 region has 16 residues. The V end was cut by 5 bases, the J end by 0 bases, with 17 bases between. CDR3 protein: CASSPVARADSYEQYF. CDR3 DNA sequence: TGTGCCAGCAGCCCCGTCGCCAGGGCCGACTCCTACGAGCAGTACTTC.

The rearrangement links TRBV28 to TRBJ1-2, with D perhaps matching TRBD1 (6 bases). CDR3 length: 11 residues. Trimming stripped 8 bases from V and 6 bases from J, with 10 bases between. Germline CDR1 MDHEN, CDR2 SYDVKM. The CDR3 is CASGAGDGYTF. The CDR3, as DNA: TGTGCCAGCGGCGCAGGGGATGGCTACACCTTC.